The 16 T cell receptor beta chains reported below all come from one sample, sequenced in a study of T cell responses to AZD1222 COVID-19 vaccine. Libraries were prepared by immunoSEQ multiplex PCR; TCRdb keeps only in-frame clonotypes and omits some of them. Among 150,000 to 200,000 clones, more than 85% were seen once, and the ten largest hold roughly 1.2%. The source material was peripheral blood, sampled 28 days after the second AZD1222 dose. All receptors come from an adult who received the AZD1222 COVID-19 vaccine.

The rearrangement links TRBV7-2 to TRBJ2-7; the match to TRBD2 covers 10 bases. Germline CDR1 SGHTA, CDR2 FQGNSA. This CDR3 contains 14 residues. With V trimmed by 4 bases and J by 7 bases, 7 bases remained unmatched. CDR3 coding DNA: TGTGCCAGCAGCTCAGCTAGCGGGAGAAGGGAGCAGTACTTC. It specifies CASSSASGRREQYF.

The chain joins TRBV7-2 to TRBJ1-5; 9 bases are shared with TRBD1. CDR3 length: 14 amino acids. V shed 5 bases and J 5 bases; nucleotides not matched to a gene: 4. Per germline, CDR1 SGHTA and CDR2 FQGNSA. DNA for the CDR3: TGTGCCAGCAGCCCTCGGACAGGGGATCAGCCCCAGCATTTT. This sequence encodes CASSPRTGDQPQHF.

The J gene is TRBJ2-5, the V gene TRBV2; D unresolved. With 4 bases removed from V and 9 bases from J, the gap between germline ends came to 6 bases. Germline assignment: CDR1 SNHLY and CDR2 FYNNEI. There are 10 residues in the CDR3. CDR3 sequence: CASSGLSQYF. The DNA for the CDR3 is TGTGCCAGCAGTGGTCTTTCCCAGTACTTC.

This chain links TRBV5-1 with TRBJ2-7; TRBD1 might be the D (6 bases). The CDR3 runs 15 residues. Between the trimmed V and J ends, which lost 3 bases and 4 bases, there was a span of 17 bases. Germline CDR1 SGHRS, CDR2 YFSETQ. CDR3 coding DNA: TGCGCCAGCAGCTGGAAACAGGGAAGTGATTACGAGCAGTACTTC. The encoded protein is CASSWKQGSDYEQYF.

The chain couples TRBV27 to TRBJ1-1; D is undetermined. Trimming cost V 2 bases and J 7 bases, with 8 bases left between them. The CDR3 sequence is 12 residues long. Looked up from germline, CDR1 is MNHEY and CDR2 is SMNVEV (reference sequence). CDR3 loop: CASSLVGGEAFF. CDR3 bases: TGTGCCAGCAGTTTAGTGGGAGGTGAAGCTTTCTTT.

The chain couples TRBV29-1 to TRBJ1-1; tentatively, D is TRBD1 (5 bases). The ends were cut back, 5 bases at V and 5 bases at J, with 33 bases in the middle. This CDR3 comprises 19 residues. Germline V lookup: CDR1 SQVTM, CDR2 ANQGSEA. The DNA for the CDR3 is TGCAGCGTTTGGGTCCGATCGTACAATCTCGGGACCTCGGGGACTGAAGCTTTCTTT. Translation: CSVWVRSYNLGTSGTEAFF.

This clone was counted between two and nine times. The gene calls are TRBV4-3 and TRBJ1-3; D ambiguous. The germline V gene encodes CDR1 LGHNA and CDR2 YSLEER. CDR3 length: 14 residues. Trimming left V 6 bases short and J 0 bases short, with 9 bases between. CDR3 bases: TGCGCCAGCAGTCACACTTACTCTGGAAACACCATATATTTT. Its protein is CASSHTYSGNTIYF.

V gene TRBV24-1 combines with J gene TRBJ1-4; 7 bases match TRBD1. V was pared by 3 bases and J by 5 bases, with 5 bases of the junction left unmatched. The CDR3 spans 15 residues. Germline lookup yields CDR1 KGHDR and CDR2 SFDVKD. DNA for the CDR3: TGTGCCACCAGTGATAAAGGGACAGCAAATGAAAAACTGTTTTTT. It encodes CATSDKGTANEKLFF.

This chain uses TRBV5-1 with TRBJ2-1; 9 nucleotides align to TRBD2. In germline, CDR1 is SGHRS, CDR2 YFSETQ. J gave up 10 bases and V 2 bases, and 7 bases lay outside the gene matches. CDR3 length equals 14 residues. The CDR3 protein is CASSLRREGHEQFF. The CDR3 bases are TGCGCCAGCAGCTTAAGGCGGGAGGGCCACGAGCAGTTCTTC.

V usage is TRBV5-4 and J usage is TRBJ1-4; 10 bases are shared with TRBD1. The V gene end was trimmed by 4 bases and the J gene end by 3 bases; junction bases not matched to a gene: 6. The CDR3 loop spans 16 amino acids. Per the germline V gene, CDR1 is SGHNT and CDR2 is YYREEE (reference sequence). CDR3 sequence: CASSRDRGSANEKLFF. The CDR3 DNA reads as TGTGCCAGCAGCCGGGACAGGGGAAGCGCTAATGAAAAACTGTTTTTT. The full variable domain, its missing parts supplied by reference TRBV5-4 and TRBJ1-4, is ETGVTQSPTHLIKTRGQQVTLRCSSQSGHNTVSWYQQALGQGPQFIFQYYREEENGRGNFPPRFSGLQFPNYSSELNVNALELDDSALYLCASSRDRGSANEKLFFGSGTQLSVL.

J is TRBJ1-4 and V is TRBV5-1; D gene ambiguous. CDR1 is SGHRS and CDR2 is YFSETQ in the germline V gene. Trimming cost V 0 bases and J 8 bases, with 11 bases left between them. The CDR3 loop spans 14 amino acids. CDR3 sequence reads: CASSLAGLKEKLFF. The CDR3 DNA reads as TGCGCCAGCAGCTTGGCAGGACTTAAGGAAAAACTGTTTTTT.

J is TRBJ1-5 and V is TRBV6-5, with TRBD1 as a possible D gene (5 bases). V was pared by 6 bases and J by 1 base, with 13 bases between. Germline assignment: CDR1 MNHEY and CDR2 SVGAGI. The CDR3 runs 15 residues. The CDR3 DNA sequence: TGTGCCAGCAGCCCGGAGGGGTTCAGCAATCAGCCCCAGCATTTT. Its translation: CASSPEGFSNQPQHF.

The chain carries TRBV7-8 and TRBJ2-5; 7 nucleotides match TRBD2. CDR1 SGHVS and CDR2 FQNEAQ come from the germline V gene. The junction had 8 bases not matched to a gene; V was cut back by 5 bases and J by 5 bases. The CDR3 runs to 14 residues. The CDR3 DNA follows: TGTGCCAGCAGCCCCATAGCGGGCCAGGAGACCCAGTACTTC. This gives the protein CASSPIAGQETQYF.

This chain connects TRBV5-1 to TRBJ2-3, with a weak D call TRBD2 (6 bases). Germline loops: CDR1 SGHRS, CDR2 YFSETQ. V dropped 0 bases and J dropped 2 bases, with 13 bases sitting between them. The CDR3 spans 16 residues. For the CDR3, the DNA is TGCGCCAGCAGCTTGGTGGAGCGGGCGTTCACAGATACGCAGTATTTT. Its protein is CASSLVERAFTDTQYF.

The chain recombines TRBV27 with TRBJ1-1, with D possibly TRBD1 on 6 matching bases. V shed 6 bases and J shed 3 bases, with 11 bases lying between them. Germline CDR1 and CDR2: MNHEY and SMNVEV (reference sequence). CDR3 length: 13 residues. The CDR3 DNA sequence: TGTGCCAGCAGAAAGAACAGGGACACTGAAGCTTTCTTT. Amino acids: CASRKNRDTEAFF.

J is TRBJ2-3 and V is TRBV5-1; D uncertain. In germline, CDR1 is SGHRS, CDR2 YFSETQ. V was pared by 2 bases and J by 3 bases, with 4 bases between. This CDR3 comprises 12 residues. The CDR3 DNA reads as TGCGCCAGCAGCTTTGCTACAGATACGCAGTATTTT. It translates to CASSFATDTQYF.